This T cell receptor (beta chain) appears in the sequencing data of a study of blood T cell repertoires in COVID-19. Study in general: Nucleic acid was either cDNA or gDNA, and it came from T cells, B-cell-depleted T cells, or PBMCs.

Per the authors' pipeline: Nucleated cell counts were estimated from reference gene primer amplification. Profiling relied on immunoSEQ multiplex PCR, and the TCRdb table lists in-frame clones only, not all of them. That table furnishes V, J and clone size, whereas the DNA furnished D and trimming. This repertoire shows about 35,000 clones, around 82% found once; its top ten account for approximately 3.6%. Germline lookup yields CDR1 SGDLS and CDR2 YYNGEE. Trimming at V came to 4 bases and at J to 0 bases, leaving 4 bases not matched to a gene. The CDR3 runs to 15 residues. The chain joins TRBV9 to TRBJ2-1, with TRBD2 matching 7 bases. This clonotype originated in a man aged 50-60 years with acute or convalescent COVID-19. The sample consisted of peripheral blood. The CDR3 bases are TGTGCCAGCAGCTCCCGGGAGGTCTCCTACAATGAGCAGTTCTTC. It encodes CASSSREVSYNEQFF.